Below, 12 T cell receptor beta chains from the same sample are listed, as sequenced in a study of early T cells in non-severe SARS-CoV-2 infection. In TCRdb, the 5' RACE reads were re-called with MiXCR into one record per CDR3 protein. The sample holds around 59,000 distinct CDR3 sequences, around an eighth seen once. The specimen was whole blood. The receptors derive from an adult who was a healthcare worker with PCR-confirmed SARS-CoV-2 infection or an uninfected control (not recorded which).

V usage is TRBV4-1 and J usage is TRBJ2-1; D not certain. The germline gives CDR1 MGHRA, CDR2 YSYEKL. V was shortened by 4 bases and J by 2 bases, with 9 bases between the two germline ends. This CDR3 comprises 14 residues. The CDR3 sequence: CASSLTSTYNEQFF. CDR3 in DNA: TGCGCCAGCAGCCTTACGTCAACCTACAATGAGCAGTTCTTC.

This clonotype was picked up a small number of times. The chain carries TRBV12-3 or TRBV12-4 and TRBJ1-1, with TRBD1 as a possible D gene (5 bases). The ends were cut back, 3 bases at V and 5 bases at J, with 10 bases in the middle. This CDR3 comprises 13 residues. This CDR3 is CASSFRGGTEAFF. In DNA form, the CDR3 reads TGTGCCAGCAGTTTTCGGGGGGGGACTGAAGCTTTCTTT.

By share, this clonotype ranks as medium-sized. J is TRBJ1-1 and V is TRBV7-9, with D uncertain. Germline CDR1 reads SEHNR; CDR2 reads FQNEAQ (reference sequence). V lost 2 bases and J 6 bases, leaving 7 bases between the germline ends. There are 12 residues in the CDR3. The CDR3 region is CASSLSVSEAFF. DNA for the CDR3: TGTGCCAGCAGCTTATCCGTGTCTGAAGCTTTCTTT.

The table lists this clonotype with many counts. The CDR3 coding sequence is TGTGCCAGCAGCTTAATGGGGACAGGGCCCACTGAAGCTTTCTTT. Translation gives CASSLMGTGPTEAFF. V is TRBV7-9 and J is TRBJ1-1; 9 nucleotides line up with TRBD1. Germline CDR1 SEHNR, CDR2 FQNEAQ (reference sequence). The CDR3 extends over 15 amino acids. The ends lost 2 bases at V and 4 bases at J; junction bases unmatched: 5.

Many counts were recorded for this clonotype. The genes are TRBV20-1 and TRBJ2-5, with TRBD1 matching 8 bases. Germline trimming cut 6 bases from V and 2 bases from J; bases unmatched to any gene: 5. This CDR3 is built from 13 residues. Germline lookup yields CDR1 DFQATT and CDR2 SNEGSKA (reference sequence). The CDR3 coding sequence is TGCAGTGCCAGCTACAGGGGGCAAGAGACCCAGTACTTC. Translating it yields CSASYRGQETQYF.

In its sample, this clonotype was seen a few times. This chain uses TRBV29-1 with TRBJ2-2; 10 positions agree with TRBD2. Germline V gene lookup returns CDR1 SQVTM and CDR2 ANQGSEA. This CDR3 spans 17 amino acids. Trimming took 8 bases from V and 2 from J; bases not matched to a gene: 14. CDR3 DNA: TGCAGCTTTAGGGCTAGCGGGAGAGGGGGAAACACCGGGGAGCTGTTTTTT. Protein: CSFRASGRGGNTGELFF.

The chain recombines TRBV4-2 with TRBJ2-1; TRBD2 aligns across 12 bases. Trimming cost V 2 bases and J 7 bases; bases outside gene matches: 12. The CDR3 runs to 18 residues. In germline, CDR1 is LGHNA, CDR2 YNFKEQ. For the CDR3, the DNA is TGTGCCAGCAGCCAACGTCTAGCGGGAGGGCCACTGGGGAATGAGCAGTTCTTC. It codes for CASSQRLAGGPLGNEQFF.

This clonotype was seen ten or more times. The rearrangement joins TRBV12-3 or TRBV12-4 to TRBJ2-6, with TRBD2 as a possible D gene (6 bases). This CDR3 region has 15 residues. V dropped 3 bases and J dropped 1 base, with 7 bases sitting between them. The CDR3 reads CASSFGGSGANVLTF. For the CDR3, the DNA is TGTGCCAGCAGTTTTGGGGGGTCTGGGGCCAACGTCCTGACTTTC.

This clonotype was detected a few times. Mismatch with germline at one junction end may stem from a read error. The chain joins TRBV6-6 to TRBJ2-3; 8 bases agree with TRBD2. CDR3 length equals 15 residues. Germline V lookup: CDR1 MNHNY, CDR2 SVGAGI (reference sequence). The CDR3 nucleotides are TGTGCCAGCAGATACTCTAGCGGGCTCACAGATACGCAGTATTTT. This sequence encodes CASRYSSGLTDTQYF.

This clonotype has just a few counts. The junction departs from the called germline gene at one end, perhaps through a read error. The chain has TRBV12-3 or TRBV12-4 and TRBJ2-5; TRBD2 is a possible D gene (6 bases). CDR3 size: 13 residues. The CDR3 reads CVSSRGLQETQYF. Here the CDR3 DNA reads TGTGTCAGCAGTCGGGGGTTACAAGAGACCCAGTACTTC.

This clonotype was detected many times. In nucleotides, the CDR3 is TGTGCCAGCAGTTCCCCCGGGACAACTTACGAGCAGTACTTC. Protein: CASSSPGTTYEQYF. V usage is TRBV28 and J usage is TRBJ2-7, with D possibly matching TRBD1 (6 bases). The CDR3 has 14 amino acids. V was clipped by 4 bases and J by 4 bases, with 14 bases between them. Germline CDR1 and CDR2: MDHEN and SYDVKM.

This clonotype has at least ten counts. The chain combines TRBV12-3 or TRBV12-4 with TRBJ1-6; TRBD1 is a possible D gene (6 bases). This CDR3 has 16 residues. Between the trimmed V and J ends, which lost 0 bases and 8 bases, there was a span of 14 bases. As DNA, the CDR3 is TGTGCCAGCAGTTTAGCGGCACCGGGACAATATTCACCCCTCCACTTT. This codes for CASSLAAPGQYSPLHF.